The TCR beta chain described here comes from a study of OX40 agonist ivuxolimab in advanced cancers. Across the study: Under the entry rules, prior anti-PD-1, anti-PD-L1 or anti-CTLA-4 therapy was allowed, and more than 35% had some.

Per the germline V gene, CDR1 is LNHDA and CDR2 is SQIVND (reference sequence). The CDR3 covers 13 residues. V was pared by 7 bases and J by 5 bases, with 14 bases between. Clones were sequenced by immunoSEQ multiplex PCR, and TCRdb holds only the in-frame ones, with some missing. This table holds some 85,000 clones, less than 95% found once. The TCR comes from an adult with an advanced solid tumor such as melanoma, head and neck, liver or kidney cancer. The rearrangement uses TRBV19 and TRBJ1-2; D unclear. The material sequenced was CD4+ or CD8+ T cells sorted from blood, taken in a trial of the OX40 agonist ivuxolimab. CDR3 loop: CASTPGPEYGYTF. CDR3 nucleotide sequence: TGTGCCAGTACCCCGGGCCCGGAGTATGGCTACACCTTC.